Listed below are T cell receptor beta chains from one sample, sequenced in a study of cytomegalovirus exposure and HLA in healthy donors. TCRdb keeps only in-frame clones here, not all; method: immunoSEQ multiplex PCR. In the table there are roughly 190,000 clones, about nine tenths of which are singletons. Sequenced: PBMCs. The origin of the receptors is a man younger than 40 in good health and CMV-seronegative. Both conserved end residues are part of each CDR3. Fields, in order: J gene, clone size, D gene, V gene, CDR3 protein, CDR3 DNA. A D gene is named only where the DNA matches it firmly. Expanded clones get a size class; other rows say once, few or many, or leave the size out.

>TRBJ2-5|.|TRBD2|TRBV4-2
CASSQVSSGTQETQYF
TGTGCCAGCAGCCAAGTGTCTAGCGGGACACAAGAGACCCAGTACTTC
>TRBJ1-2|.|TRBD1|TRBV28
CASSPWDRDYTF
TGTGCCAGCAGTCCGTGGGACAGGGACTACACCTTC
>TRBJ2-2|.|TRBD1|TRBV2
CASTPPGQGTGELFF
TGTGCCAGCACCCCGCCCGGACAGGGCACCGGGGAGCTGTTTTTT
>TRBJ1-1|.|.|TRBV5-5
CASSSPGLNTEAFF
TGTGCCAGCAGCTCCCCGGGTCTGAACACTGAAGCTTTCTTT
>TRBJ2-3|.|.|TRBV5-4
CASTPGQEDSTDTQYF
TGTGCCAGCACCCCGGGACAAGAAGATAGCACAGATACGCAGTATTTT
>TRBJ2-3|.|TRBD1|TRBV28
CASDLGQGSTDTQYF
TGTGCCAGCGATCTCGGACAGGGAAGCACAGATACGCAGTATTTT
>TRBJ2-1|once|TRBD1|TRBV7-9
CASSPGQVYNEQFF
TGTGCCAGCAGCCCGGGACAGGTCTACAATGAGCAGTTCTTC
>TRBJ1-1|.|TRBD1|TRBV4-2
CASSLTGANTEAFF
TGTGCCAGCAGCCTCACAGGGGCGAACACTGAAGCTTTCTTT
>TRBJ1-6|.|.|TRBV6-5
CASSSPGNNSPLHF
TGTGCCAGCAGTTCGCCGGGGAATAATTCACCCCTCCACTTT
>TRBJ2-7|.|TRBD1|TRBV27
CASSKDRGYEQYF
TGTGCCAGCAGCAAGGACAGGGGCTACGAGCAGTACTTC
>TRBJ1-6|.|.|TRBV21-1
CASSKANYRVRFPLLYNSPLHF
TGTGCCAGCAGCAAAGCGAACTACAGGGTTCGGTTCCCCCTCCTTTATAATTCACCCCTCCACTTT
>TRBJ2-3|.|TRBD2|TRBV2
CASSGGSGGTDTQYF
TGTGCCAGCAGTGGGGGTAGCGGGGGTACAGATACGCAGTATTTT
>TRBJ2-7|few|TRBD2|TRBV5-1
CASSLTSGATYEQYF
TGCGCCAGCAGCCTGACTAGCGGGGCAACCTACGAGCAGTACTTC
>TRBJ2-5|.|.|TRBV5-4
CASSLEGWETQYF
TGTGCCAGCAGCTTGGAGGGGTGGGAGACCCAGTACTTC
>TRBJ1-5|.|TRBD1|TRBV2
CASSDRVGNQPQHF
TGTGCCAGCAGCGACAGGGTTGGCAATCAGCCCCAGCATTTT
>TRBJ2-7|.|TRBD1|TRBV7-9
CASSLAGDRDHEQYF
TGTGCCAGCAGCTTAGCGGGGGACAGGGACCACGAGCAGTACTTC
>TRBJ2-7|.|TRBD1|TRBV6-6
CASRTGNTNEQYF
TGTGCCTCTCGGACAGGGAATACGAACGAGCAGTACTTC
>TRBJ2-7|.|.|TRBV5-1
CASSQNSGEQYF
TGCGCCAGCAGCCAAAATAGCGGCGAGCAGTACTTC
>TRBJ1-5|few|TRBD1|TRBV19
CASAGTGLFQPQHF
TGTGCCAGCGCCGGGACAGGTCTTTTTCAGCCCCAGCATTTT
>TRBJ2-3|.|TRBD2|TRBV5-1
CASSFVPGLAQADTQYF
TGCGCCAGCAGCTTCGTTCCGGGACTAGCTCAGGCAGATACGCAGTATTTT
>TRBJ2-7|.|TRBD1|TRBV27
CASSVTGDILYEQYF
TGTGCCAGCAGTGTTACAGGGGACATATTGTACGAGCAGTACTTC
>TRBJ1-2|few|TRBD1|TRBV19
CASRTIDRGPTF
TGTGCCAGTAGAACCATCGACAGGGGGCCCACCTTC